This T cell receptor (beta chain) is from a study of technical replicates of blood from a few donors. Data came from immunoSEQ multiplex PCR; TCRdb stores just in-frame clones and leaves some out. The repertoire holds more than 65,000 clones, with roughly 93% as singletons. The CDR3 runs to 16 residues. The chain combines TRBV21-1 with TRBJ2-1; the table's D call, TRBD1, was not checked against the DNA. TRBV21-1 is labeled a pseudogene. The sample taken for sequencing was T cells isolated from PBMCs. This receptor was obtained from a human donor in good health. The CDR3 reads CASSKLQSGQGPEQFF. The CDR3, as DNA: TGTGCCAGCAGCAAATTGCAGTCCGGACAGGGCCCTGAGCAGTTCTTC.